The clone carrying this TCR beta chain was seen many times. This entry belongs to a study of regulatory T cells in long-lasting Graves disease. Documented time point: newly diagnosed GD, antithyroid drugs for less than 3 months. The authors made the TCR library using RNA they extracted from PBMCs. Trimming pared 6 bases from V and 0 bases from J, leaving 15 bases between. Germline V gene lookup returns CDR1 MNHEY and CDR2 SVGEGT. This CDR3 has 16 amino acids. TCR beta libraries were built with iRepertoire HTBI primers and Arm-PCR of CDR3 regions. A single record per CDR3 protein comes from TCRdb applying MiXCR to the multiplex PCR reads. The table lists hundreds of thousands of distinct CDR3 sequences, about 12% of them singletons. This sample also belongs to another study, concerning T cells in Graves' hyperthyroidism and ophthalmopathy.

V is TRBV6-2 or TRBV6-3 and J is TRBJ2-1; D is perhaps TRBD1 or TRBD2 (5 bases each). The sample was peripheral blood mononuclear cells (PBMCs), taken at new diagnosis, from a patient treated with antithyroid drugs. This receptor was taken from a woman in her twenties or thirties with Graves disease. The CDR3 nucleotides read TGTGCCAGCAGGCGCAGGGCTGGGAGCTCCTACAATGAGCAGTTCTTC. Its protein is CASRRRAGSSYNEQFF.